This T cell receptor beta chain comes out of a study of OX40 agonist ivuxolimab in advanced cancers. Across the study: Three individuals attained partial responses, comprising one hepatocellular carcinoma case and two cutaneous melanoma cases.

Regarding this clone: Antigen specificity is unknown.

This table comes from immunoSEQ multiplex PCR, and its TCRdb copy is limited to in-frame clones, with some not included. This sample has fewer than 200,000 clones, with roughly 94% found just once. The timepoints at which blood was sampled were baseline, cycle 4 day 1, and cycle 7 day 1. General study points: Patients with a partial response at 0.1-3.0 mg/kg had among the lowest clonal expansion.

The receptor was derived from an adult with an advanced solid tumor such as melanoma, head and neck, liver or kidney cancer. The sample in question was CD4+ or CD8+ T cells sorted from blood, obtained in a trial of the OX40 agonist ivuxolimab.

CDR3 loop: CARPSESRDQSSDNQPQHF. CDR3 DNA: TGTGCCAGGCCGTCTGAGTCCAGGGATCAGAGCTCGGACAATCAGCCCCAGCATTTT. The V gene is TRBV21-1, the J gene TRBJ1-5; TRBD1, the table's D call, lacks a check against the DNA. TRBV21-1 is termed a pseudogene. The CDR3 is 19 amino acids.